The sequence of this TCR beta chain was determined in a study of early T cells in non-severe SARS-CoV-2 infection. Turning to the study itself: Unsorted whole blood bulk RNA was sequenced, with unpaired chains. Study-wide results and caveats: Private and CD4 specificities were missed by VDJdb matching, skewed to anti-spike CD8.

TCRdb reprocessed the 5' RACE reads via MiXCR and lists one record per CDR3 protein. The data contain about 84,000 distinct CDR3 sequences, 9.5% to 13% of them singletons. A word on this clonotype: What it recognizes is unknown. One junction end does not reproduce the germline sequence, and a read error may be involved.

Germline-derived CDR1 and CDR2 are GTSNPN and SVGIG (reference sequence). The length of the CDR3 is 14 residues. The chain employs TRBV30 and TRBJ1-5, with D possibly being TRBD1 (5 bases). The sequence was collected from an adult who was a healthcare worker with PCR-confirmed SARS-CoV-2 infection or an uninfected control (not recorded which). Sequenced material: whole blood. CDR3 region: CAWSVRGRNQPQHF. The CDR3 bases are TGTGCCTGGAGTGTACGGGGGAGAAATCAGCCCCAGCATTTC.